Following are 3 T cell receptor beta chains from one sample sequenced in a study of T cell repertoires in cytomegalovirus infection (dated by TCRdb to the late 2010s). No antigen has been assigned to these receptors. The instrument given in TCRdb is Illumina HiSeq 1500. TCRdb trimmed the raw reads at Q25, called clones with MiXCR and kept productive beta chains. Each entry is one CDR3 protein sequence, shown with its most common DNA and genes. Across this sample there are some 110,000 distinct CDR3 sequences, with roughly 9.1% seen only once. Approximately 31% of the sample is taken by the ten largest. The sample taken for sequencing was PBMCs, sequenced either directly or after in vitro stimulation (not recorded which). Receptors originate from a human donor in good health (CMV status not recorded). Some clones in this sample may be carry-over from other donors' samples.

This clonotype was counted many times. The CDR3 is CASSLGIADTQYF. Here the CDR3 DNA reads TGTGCCAGCAGCTTAGGTATCGCGGATACGCAGTATTTT. The rearrangement joins TRBV7-6 to TRBJ2-3; D ambiguous. Germline V gene sequence: CDR1 SGHVS, CDR2 FNYEAQ. CDR3 size: 13 residues. V shed 1 base and J shed 6 bases, with 8 bases lying between them. Based on the CDR3 plus reference TRBV7-6 and TRBJ2-3, the full variable domain is GAGVSQSPRYKVTKRGQDVALRCDPISGHVSLYWYRQALGQGPEFLTYFNYEAQQDKSGLPNDRFSAERPEGSISTLTIQRTEQRDSAMYRCASSLGIADTQYFGPGTRLTVL.

The V call is TRBV7-3, the J call TRBJ2-2; 8 bases are a match to TRBD2. The V segment lost 5 bases and the J segment 7 bases; nucleotides outside the gene matches: 15. The CDR3 sequence is 17 residues long. Germline V gene lookup returns CDR1 SGHTA and CDR2 FQGTGA. CDR3 nucleotide sequence: TGTGCCAGCAGCCCCTCTGTCGGGAGGGCCTTGGTCGGGGAGCTGTTTTTT. Translated: CASSPSVGRALVGELFF. Combining the CDR3 with reference TRBV7-3 and TRBJ2-2 gives the whole variable domain GAGVSQTPSNKVTEKGKYVELRCDPISGHTALYWYRQSLGQGPEFLIYFQGTGAADDSGLPNDRFFAVRPEGSVSTLKIQRTERGDSAVYLCASSPSVGRALVGELFFGEGSRLTVL.

The chain employs TRBV5-6 and TRBJ1-2; a weak D match, TRBD1 (6 bases). CDR3 length equals 14 residues. Per the germline V gene, CDR1 is SGHDT and CDR2 is YYEEEE. The ends were cut back, 7 bases at V and 2 bases at J, with 15 bases in the middle. In DNA, the CDR3 is TGTGCCAGCGGCCTAAAACAGGGCAACTATGGCTACACCTTC. It encodes CASGLKQGNYGYTF.